This TCR beta chain originates from a study of T cells after yellow fever vaccination. TCRdb recomputed calls from the 5' RACE reads with MiXCR, one row per CDR3 protein. Of around 4,700 distinct CDR3 sequences listed, about 4% were seen once; the top ten hold approximately 60%. This clonotype was observed at least ten times. CDR1 is KGHSH, CDR2 LQKENI, per germline. The length of the CDR3 is 20 residues. The V end lost 6 bases, the J end lost 6 bases, and 33 bases lay between the germline ends. The TCR originated in a man aged 25-40 years who received the YFV17D yellow fever vaccine. This sequence joins TRBV18 and TRBJ2-1; D may be TRBD2 (6 bases). This sample comprised PBMCs, either bulk or a sorted T-cell subset (CD4+, CD8+, memory, or dextramer-sorted; not recorded which), obtained 15 days after the yellow fever booster vaccination. The chain's CDR3 is CASSPPATENERARRNEQFF. Here the CDR3 DNA reads TGTGCCAGCTCGCCCCCGGCGACAGAAAATGAGCGGGCCAGGCGCAATGAGCAGTTCTTC.